Listed below are T cell receptor beta chains from one sample, sequenced in a study of CD8+ T cells in alopecia areata. TCRdb keeps only in-frame clones here, not all; method: immunoSEQ multiplex PCR. The sample has about 210,000 clones; 55% to 70% are singletons. Sequencing used CD4+ T cells sorted from blood, obtained at week 4, from a patient treated with tofacitinib. All receptors derive from a human donor with alopecia areata. Each CDR3 is given with its conserved first and last residue. A D gene is named only where the DNA matches it firmly. Not every row has a clone size; where given, it reads once, few, many or a size class.

d_call,clone_size,v_call,j_call,cdr3_nt,cdr3_aa
.,.,TRBV6-5,TRBJ2-5,TGTGCCAGCAGTTATGGCGAGACCCAGTACTTC,CASSYGETQYF
.,.,TRBV7-9,TRBJ1-2,TGTGCCAGCAGCACCGCAGGGGCGGGTGGCTACACCTTC,CASSTAGAGGYTF
TRBD1,few,TRBV5-1,TRBJ1-1,TGCGCCAGCAGCTTGCCAGGGGGACGGGATTTCTTT,CASSLPGGRDFF
.,few,TRBV5-1,TRBJ2-3,TGCGCCAGCAGCTCAGGGGGGCCCACAGATACGCAGTATTTT,CASSSGGPTDTQYF
.,.,TRBV29-1,TRBJ2-7,TGCAGCGTTGAACAGCTTGGGAACGAGCAGTACTTC,CSVEQLGNEQYF
TRBD1,.,TRBV18,TRBJ1-2,TGTGCCAGCTCGCGCGTCAGGGGGTACGGCTACACCTTC,CASSRVRGYGYTF
.,.,TRBV27,TRBJ1-1,TGTGCCAGCAGTTTTCGGGGGGCGATTGGCACTGAAGCTTTCTTT,CASSFRGAIGTEAFF
.,.,TRBV19,TRBJ1-2,TGTGCCAGTAGCCCCAAAGGAGGGGCTGGCTACACCTTC,CASSPKGGAGYTF
.,.,TRBV25-1,TRBJ1-3,TGTGCCAGCAGTGTCCCCTCTGGAAACACCATATATTTT,CASSVPSGNTIYF
.,.,TRBV7-2,TRBJ1-2,TGTGCCAGCAGCATCAGAGACCAGGGAACCTATGGCTACACCTTC,CASSIRDQGTYGYTF
.,.,TRBV6-1,TRBJ2-7,TGTGCCAGCAGTGAACGTGACCCAATGGAAGAGCAGTACTTC,CASSERDPMEEQYF
.,.,TRBV30,TRBJ1-2,TGTGCCTGGAGGGCCCGGGAGTATTATGGCTACACCTTC,CAWRAREYYGYTF
.,.,TRBV7-9,TRBJ1-6,TGTGCCAGCAGCTTAGCAGGAGCCCTTGCACCCCTCCACTTT,CASSLAGALAPLHF
.,few,TRBV23-1,TRBJ2-7,TGCGCCAGCAGGCAACGGGACACCTTCAAAGGGGAGTACTTC,CASRQRDTFKGEYF
.,.,TRBV30,TRBJ2-1,TGTGCCTGGAGTAACCCCAATGAGCAGTTCTTC,CAWSNPNEQFF
.,.,TRBV5-1,TRBJ2-1,TGCGCCAGCAGCTTGGGGGACTTCACACGGAATGAGCAGTTCTTC,CASSLGDFTRNEQFF
TRBD1,few,TRBV5-1,TRBJ1-6,TGCGCCAGCAGCAGCGGGACAGCATATAATTCACCCCTCCACTTT,CASSSGTAYNSPLHF
.,few,TRBV2,TRBJ1-5,TGTGCCAGCAGCCGGACGATCGATAGCAATCAGCCCCAGCATTTT,CASSRTIDSNQPQHF
TRBD1,.,TRBV15,TRBJ2-5,TGTGCCACCAGCAGAGAAACAGGGGGAGTGGAGACCCAGTACTTC,CATSRETGGVETQYF
.,once,TRBV5-6,TRBJ2-3,TGTGCCAGCAGCTTGAGGGGGGATACGCAGTATTTT,CASSLRGDTQYF
.,once,TRBV4-3,TRBJ1-2,TGCGCCAGCAGCCAAGCTCAGGGACTACCCTATGGCTACACCTTC,CASSQAQGLPYGYTF
.,.,TRBV7-9,TRBJ2-5,TGTGCCAGCAGCCAGGATCAGTTGACCCAGTACTTC,CASSQDQLTQYF
.,.,TRBV2,TRBJ2-2,TGTGCCAGCGGAAGAGGGGAGCTGTTTTTT,CASGRGELFF
.,.,TRBV30,TRBJ2-7,TGTGCCTGGAGGGGTAGCTGGAGCGAGCAGTACTTC,CAWRGSWSEQYF
TRBD1,.,TRBV4-3,TRBJ2-1,TGCGCCAGCAGCCAAGAAGACAGGGGGCGCAGCAATGAGCAGTTCTTC,CASSQEDRGRSNEQFF
.,.,TRBV27,TRBJ1-5,TGTGCCAGCAGTTTCTGGGACAATCAGCCCCAGCATTTT,CASSFWDNQPQHF
TRBD1,few,TRBV25-1,TRBJ1-1,TGTGCCAGCAAGAGGGACAGCCGTGTGAACACTGAAGCTTTCTTT,CASKRDSRVNTEAFF
TRBD2,.,TRBV7-8,TRBJ2-7,TGTGCCAGCAGCTTAGTTCTAGCGGGGGGCTACGAGCAGTACTTC,CASSLVLAGGYEQYF
.,few,TRBV7-2,TRBJ2-3,TGTGCCAGCAGCTTAAGCATTGGCGGGGGCGGTGAGGATACGCAGTATTTT,CASSLSIGGGGEDTQYF
TRBD1,.,TRBV29-1,TRBJ1-2,TGCAGCGTTGGAGGACAGGGGGTGAATGGCTACACCTTC,CSVGGQGVNGYTF
.,few,TRBV7-9,TRBJ1-1,TGTGCCAGCAGCAGACAGAGGAACACTGAAGCTTTCTTT,CASSRQRNTEAFF
TRBD2,.,TRBV27,TRBJ2-1,TGTGCCAGCAGTTCAGCGGGGGGCCGAAATGAGCAGTTCTTC,CASSSAGGRNEQFF
.,.,TRBV18,TRBJ2-7,TGTGCCAGCTCACCACCGATGCAGAACGAGCAGTACTTC,CASSPPMQNEQYF
.,.,TRBV7-8,TRBJ1-5,TGTGCCAGCAGCTTAGCTTTTAATAGCAATCAGCCCCAGCATTTT,CASSLAFNSNQPQHF
.,few,TRBV6-5,TRBJ1-1,TGTGCCAGCAGTTACTCGAGGGGGATGGAGACTGAAGCTTTCTTT,CASSYSRGMETEAFF
.,.,TRBV6-5,TRBJ1-2,TGTGCCAGCACAGGTGTCTATGGCTACACCTTC,CASTGVYGYTF
TRBD2,few,TRBV6-5,TRBJ2-7,TGTGCCAGCAGTCTATCACTAGCGGGGGGGGACGAGCAGTACTTC,CASSLSLAGGDEQYF
.,.,TRBV29-1,TRBJ1-1,TGCAGCGTTGACCCCTTGGGGAACACTGAAGCTTTCTTT,CSVDPLGNTEAFF
TRBD1,.,TRBV5-1,TRBJ2-2,TGCGCCAGCATGGGGACAGTGTCGAACACCGGGGAGCTGTTTTTT,CASMGTVSNTGELFF
TRBD1,.,TRBV10-2,TRBJ2-1,TGCGCCAGCAGTGAGTTTGGGACAGGGAAGAATGAGCAGTTCTTC,CASSEFGTGKNEQFF
TRBD1,few,TRBV2,TRBJ1-6,TGTGCCAGCACTCCACAGGGGTCACCCCTCCACTTT,CASTPQGSPLHF
.,few,TRBV29-1,TRBJ2-4,TGCAGCGTTGAAGATTGGGGACTAGCCAAAAACATTCAGTACTTC,CSVEDWGLAKNIQYF
TRBD1,medium-sized,TRBV14,TRBJ1-2,TGTGCCAGCAACCGCGGGACAGGCGAGTATGGCTACACCTTC,CASNRGTGEYGYTF
.,.,TRBV6-6,TRBJ1-1,TGTGCCAGCAGCCTGGCGGGGGAGGGCACTGAAGCTTTCTTT,CASSLAGEGTEAFF
.,.,TRBV30,TRBJ2-5,TGTGCCTGGAGTGTAGGGCGCGAGACCCAGTACTTC,CAWSVGRETQYF
.,.,TRBV30,TRBJ2-5,TGTGCCTGGAGTGTGGACTTACAAGAGACCCAGTACTTC,CAWSVDLQETQYF
.,once,TRBV7-9,TRBJ1-2,TGTGCCAGCAGCTTAGTGGGCAGGGCCTATGGCTACACCTTC,CASSLVGRAYGYTF
TRBD1,.,TRBV5-6,TRBJ2-5,TGTGCCAGCAGCCAGCGGGACAGGGGCATCCAAGAGACCCAGTACTTC,CASSQRDRGIQETQYF
.,few,TRBV15,TRBJ2-3,TGTGCCACCAGTCCTATGGGGGTGGCAGATACGCAGTATTTT,CATSPMGVADTQYF
.,.,TRBV4-3,TRBJ2-4,TGCGCCAGCAGCCAAGAGGGAGGGGGCGCGGCTCAGTACTTC,CASSQEGGGAAQYF
TRBD1,.,TRBV14,TRBJ1-1,TGTGCCAGCAGCCAGGACAGGGGGCCGGGAGCTTTCTTT,CASSQDRGPGAFF
TRBD1,.,TRBV7-2,TRBJ2-4,TGTGCCAGCAGCCCGGGGCTAGGGGGCAACATTCAGTACTTC,CASSPGLGGNIQYF
.,.,TRBV2,TRBJ1-6,TGTGCCAGCAGCGGGGGGCTGGGTCCCCTCCACTTT,CASSGGLGPLHF
.,.,TRBV30,TRBJ2-5,TGTGCCTGGAGTGTAAACGTCGGGGAGACCCAGTACTTC,CAWSVNVGETQYF